This TCR beta chain was found in a study of blood T cell repertoires in COVID-19. Study information: The United States, Italy and Spain supplied acute and convalescent COVID-19 samples. T cells, B-cell-depleted T cells, or PBMCs provided the cDNA or gDNA that served as material.

Original processing methods: It was from reference gene primer amplification that nucleated cell counts were estimated. Profiled with immunoSEQ multiplex PCR; TCRdb holds only in-frame clones, not every one. V and J calls and clone size are those listed in that table; D and trimming were worked out from the DNA. Of 50,000 to 70,000 clones listed, roughly 90% are singletons. The CDR3 contains 15 residues. With 5 bases removed from V and 6 bases from J, the gap between germline ends came to 18 bases. Germline V gene sequence: CDR1 SGHAT, CDR2 FQNNGV. The chain employs TRBV11-2 and TRBJ2-3; possibly TRBD2 for D (5 bases). Specimen: peripheral blood. This receptor was taken from a woman at least 80 years old with active COVID-19. Here the CDR3 reads CASSPAGIGVDTQYF. In nucleotides, the CDR3 is TGTGCCAGCAGCCCTGCCGGGATTGGCGTTGATACGCAGTATTTT.